Here is one TCR beta chain with its context. The data stem from a study of response to subunit inactivated influenza vaccine. TCRdb reanalysed the RT-PCR reads using MiXCR and keeps one entry per CDR3 protein. This table holds more than 600,000 distinct CDR3 sequences, approximately 17% found once. Trimming removed 2 bases at V and 2 bases at J, with 15 bases between. The CDR3 is made up of 17 amino acids. Germline assignment: CDR1 SGHAT and CDR2 FQNNGV. The chain uses TRBV11-2 and TRBJ2-2; D is ambiguous. This TCR came from a man aged 50-60 years who received an inactivated influenza vaccine. This specimen consisted of PBMCs from blood, obtained more than 4 days after vaccination. The chain's CDR3 is CASSLRGSRENTGELFF. CDR3 bases: TGTGCCAGCAGCTTACGTGGCAGCCGAGAAAACACCGGGGAGCTGTTTTTT.